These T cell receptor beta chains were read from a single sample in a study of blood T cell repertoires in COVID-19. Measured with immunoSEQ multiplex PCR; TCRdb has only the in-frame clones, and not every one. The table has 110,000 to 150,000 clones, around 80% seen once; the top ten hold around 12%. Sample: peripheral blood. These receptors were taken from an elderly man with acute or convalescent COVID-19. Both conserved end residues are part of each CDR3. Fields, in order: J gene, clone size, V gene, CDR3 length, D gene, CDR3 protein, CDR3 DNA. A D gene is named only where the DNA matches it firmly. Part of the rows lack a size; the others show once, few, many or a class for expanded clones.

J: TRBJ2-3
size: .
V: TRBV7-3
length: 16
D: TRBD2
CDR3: CASSLGSGTDTDTQYF
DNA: TGTGCCAGCAGCTTAGGTAGCGGGACTGACACAGATACGCAGTATTTT

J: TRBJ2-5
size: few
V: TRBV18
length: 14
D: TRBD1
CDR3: CASSPIGTEETQYF
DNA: TGTGCCAGCTCACCAATCGGGACAGAAGAGACCCAGTACTTC

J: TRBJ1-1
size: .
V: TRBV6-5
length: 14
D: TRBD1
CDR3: CASSFRDRGTEAFF
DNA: TGTGCCAGCAGCTTCCGGGACAGGGGCACTGAAGCTTTCTTT

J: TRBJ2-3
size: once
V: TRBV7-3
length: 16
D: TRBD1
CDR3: CASSRTGYTSTDTQYF
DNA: TGTGCCAGCAGCAGGACAGGGTACACTAGCACAGATACGCAGTATTTT

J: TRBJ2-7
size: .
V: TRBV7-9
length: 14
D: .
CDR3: CASSLVSGVYEQYF
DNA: TGTGCCAGCAGCTTAGTATCGGGGGTGTACGAGCAGTACTTC

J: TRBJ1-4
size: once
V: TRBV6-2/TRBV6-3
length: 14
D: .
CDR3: CASSSQGVTEKLFF
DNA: TGTGCCAGCAGTTCCCAAGGGGTCACTGAAAAACTGTTTTTT

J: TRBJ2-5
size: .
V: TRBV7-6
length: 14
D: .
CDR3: CASSRTGNQETQYF
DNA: TGTGCCAGCAGCCGCACAGGGAACCAAGAGACCCAGTACTTC

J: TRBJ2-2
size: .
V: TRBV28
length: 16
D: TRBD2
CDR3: CASRVAGQTNTGELFF
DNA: TGTGCCAGCAGAGTAGCGGGGCAAACGAACACCGGGGAGCTGTTTTTT

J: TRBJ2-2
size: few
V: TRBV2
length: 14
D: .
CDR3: CASRWQSNTGELFF
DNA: TGTGCCAGCAGGTGGCAGTCGAACACCGGGGAGCTGTTTTTT

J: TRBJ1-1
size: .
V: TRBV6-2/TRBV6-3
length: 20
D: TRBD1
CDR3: CASSYSRPGQGATWDTEAFF
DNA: TGTGCCAGCAGTTACTCACGCCCGGGACAGGGGGCGACGTGGGACACTGAAGCTTTCTTT

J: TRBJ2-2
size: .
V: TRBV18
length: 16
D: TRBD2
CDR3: CASSPLAGANTGELFF
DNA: TGTGCCAGCTCACCACTAGCGGGGGCAAACACCGGGGAGCTGTTTTTT

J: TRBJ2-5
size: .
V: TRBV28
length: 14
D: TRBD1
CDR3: CASALTGGAETQYF
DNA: TGTGCCAGCGCGCTGACAGGGGGCGCGGAGACCCAGTACTTC

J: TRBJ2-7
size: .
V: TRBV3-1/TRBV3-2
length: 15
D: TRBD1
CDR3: CASSRGGQGYFEQYF
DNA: TGTGCCAGCAGCCGAGGAGGACAGGGTTATTTCGAGCAGTACTTC

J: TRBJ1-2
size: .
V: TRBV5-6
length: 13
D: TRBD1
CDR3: CASSRDRILGYTF
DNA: TGTGCCAGCAGCCGGGACAGAATCCTTGGCTACACCTTC

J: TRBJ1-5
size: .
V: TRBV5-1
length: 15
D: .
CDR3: CASSLEAGDNQPQHF
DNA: TGCGCCAGCAGCTTGGAGGCAGGGGACAATCAGCCCCAGCATTTT

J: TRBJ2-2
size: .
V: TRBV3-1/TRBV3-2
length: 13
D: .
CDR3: CASSQESYGELFF
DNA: TGTGCCAGCAGCCAGGAGTCCTACGGGGAGCTGTTTTTT

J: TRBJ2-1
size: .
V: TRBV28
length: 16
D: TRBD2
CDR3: CASSLYSGVSYNEQFF
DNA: TGTGCCAGCAGTTTATATAGCGGGGTTTCCTACAATGAGCAGTTCTTC

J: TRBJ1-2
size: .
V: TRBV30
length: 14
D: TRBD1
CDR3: CAWSGTGRDYGYTF
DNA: TGTGCCTGGAGTGGGACAGGCCGGGACTATGGCTACACCTTC

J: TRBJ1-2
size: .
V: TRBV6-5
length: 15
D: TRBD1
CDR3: CASRFTGDLNYGYTF
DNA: TGTGCCAGCAGATTCACAGGGGATCTCAACTATGGCTACACCTTC

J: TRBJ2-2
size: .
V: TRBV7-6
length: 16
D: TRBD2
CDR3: CASSLVAGGRTGELFF
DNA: TGTGCCAGCAGCTTAGTGGCGGGGGGGCGTACCGGGGAGCTGTTTTTT

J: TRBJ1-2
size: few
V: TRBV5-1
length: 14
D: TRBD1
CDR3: CASGAGQGSYGYTF
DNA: TGCGCCAGCGGAGCGGGACAGGGATCCTATGGCTACACCTTC

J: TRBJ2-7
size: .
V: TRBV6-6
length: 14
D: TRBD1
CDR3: CASSGWDSKYEQYF
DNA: TGTGCCAGCAGTGGCTGGGACAGTAAATACGAGCAGTACTTC

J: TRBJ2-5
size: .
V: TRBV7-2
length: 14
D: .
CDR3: CASSFQGGAETQYF
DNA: TGTGCCAGCAGCTTCCAGGGGGGCGCGGAGACCCAGTACTTC

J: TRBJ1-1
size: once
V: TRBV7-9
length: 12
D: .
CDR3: CASAARRTEAFF
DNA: TGTGCCAGCGCGGCCCGTCGAACTGAAGCTTTCTTT

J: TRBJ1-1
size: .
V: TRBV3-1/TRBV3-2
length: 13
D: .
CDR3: CASSPQQGTEAFF
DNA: TGTGCCAGCAGCCCTCAGCAGGGCACTGAAGCTTTCTTT

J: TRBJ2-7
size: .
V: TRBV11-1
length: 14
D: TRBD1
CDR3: CASSLPGQVYEQYF
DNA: TGTGCCAGCAGCTTACCGGGACAGGTGTACGAGCAGTACTTC

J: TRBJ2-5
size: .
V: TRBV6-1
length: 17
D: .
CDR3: CASSEAHTGQVRETQYF
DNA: TGTGCCAGCAGTGAAGCGCATACAGGTCAAGTCAGGGAGACCCAGTACTTC

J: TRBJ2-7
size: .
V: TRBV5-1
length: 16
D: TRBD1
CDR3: CASSLPGTGYSYEQYF
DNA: TGCGCCAGCAGCTTGCCCGGGACAGGGTACTCCTACGAGCAGTACTTC